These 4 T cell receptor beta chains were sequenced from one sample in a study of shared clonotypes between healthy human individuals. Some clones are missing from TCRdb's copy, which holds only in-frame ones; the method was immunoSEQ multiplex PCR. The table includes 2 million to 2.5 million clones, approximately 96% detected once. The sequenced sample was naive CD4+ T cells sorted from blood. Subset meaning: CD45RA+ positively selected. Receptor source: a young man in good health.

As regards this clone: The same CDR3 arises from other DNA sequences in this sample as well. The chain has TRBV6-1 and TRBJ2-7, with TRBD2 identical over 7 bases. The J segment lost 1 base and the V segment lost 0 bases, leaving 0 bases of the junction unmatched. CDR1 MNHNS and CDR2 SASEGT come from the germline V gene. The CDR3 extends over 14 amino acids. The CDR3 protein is CASSEARGSYEQYF. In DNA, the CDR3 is TGTGCCAGCAGTGAAGCGCGGGGGTCCTACGAGCAGTACTTC.

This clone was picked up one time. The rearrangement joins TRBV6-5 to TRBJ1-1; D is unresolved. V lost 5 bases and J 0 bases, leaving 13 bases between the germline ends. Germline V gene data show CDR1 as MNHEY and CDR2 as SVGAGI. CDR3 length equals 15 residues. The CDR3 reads CASSLSLTVNTEAFF. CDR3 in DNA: TGTGCCAGCAGTCTCTCACTTACAGTGAACACTGAAGCTTTCTTT.

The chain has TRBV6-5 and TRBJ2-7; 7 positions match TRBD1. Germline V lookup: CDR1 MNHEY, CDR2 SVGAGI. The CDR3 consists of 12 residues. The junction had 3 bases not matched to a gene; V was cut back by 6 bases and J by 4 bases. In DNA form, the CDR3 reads TGTGCCAGCAGGGACAGGCCTTACGAGCAGTACTTC. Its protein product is CASRDRPYEQYF.

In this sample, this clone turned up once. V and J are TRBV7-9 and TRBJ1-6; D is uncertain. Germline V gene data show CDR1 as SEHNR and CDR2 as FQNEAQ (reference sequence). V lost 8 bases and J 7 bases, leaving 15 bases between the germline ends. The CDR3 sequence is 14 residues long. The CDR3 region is CASSQDGVNSPLHF. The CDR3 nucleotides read TGTGCCAGCTCCCAGGACGGGGTAAATTCACCCCTCCACTTT.